A selection of T cell receptor beta chains follows, all from one sample in a study of shared clonotypes between healthy human individuals. Method: immunoSEQ multiplex PCR; TCRdb's copy keeps in-frame clones and lacks some. Of fewer than 850,000 clones detected, about 96% appear once; the ten largest clones hold about 0.25%. Sequenced input: naive CD8+ T cells sorted from blood. These receptors were obtained from a man aged 25-45 years in good health. Both conserved end residues are part of each CDR3. D genes are given only for firm matches. Size values are once, few and many counts, or a class for expanded clones, and some rows have none.

>TRBJ2-1|TRBV5-6|-|-
TGTGCCAGCAGCTTGGGACTAGGCAATGAGCAGTTCTTC
CASSLGLGNEQFF
>TRBJ2-7|TRBV5-1|-|TRBD1
TGCGCCAGCAGCTGGGATGCCGGGACAGCTCTTTACGAGCAGTACTTC
CASSWDAGTALYEQYF
>TRBJ2-5|TRBV27|once|TRBD2
TGTGCCAGCATACCTCGCGGGACTAGCGGGAGTAAAGAGACCCAGTACTTC
CASIPRGTSGSKETQYF
>TRBJ2-7|TRBV2|once|-
TGTGCCAGCAGGAGAAGCGTAGCAACCTACGAGCAGTACTTC
CASRRSVATYEQYF
>TRBJ1-5|TRBV27|-|-
TGTGCCAGCAGTTTATCGATTCATAGCAATCAGCCCCAGCATTTT
CASSLSIHSNQPQHF
>TRBJ1-1|TRBV16|-|TRBD1
TGTGCCAGCAGCCACCTGAAGACAGGGTACACTGAAGCTTTCTTT
CASSHLKTGYTEAFF
>TRBJ1-1|TRBV28|-|TRBD1
TGTGCCAGCAGCTTACCGGACAGGGTGGATACTGAAGCTTTCTTT
CASSLPDRVDTEAFF
>TRBJ1-2|TRBV9|-|-
TGTGCCAGCAGCGTATCCAGGGATCTTCGGGGCTACACCTTC
CASSVSRDLRGYTF
>TRBJ2-7|TRBV19|-|-
TGTGCCAGTAAGGGGCAGAGCTCCTACGAGCAGTACTTC
CASKGQSSYEQYF
>TRBJ1-3|TRBV5-8|-|-
TGTGCCAGCAGCTCGGGCACCCCCGGCACCATATATTTT
CASSSGTPGTIYF
>TRBJ2-1|TRBV11-1|-|-
TGTGCCAGCAGCACCCCCCGGGGGACGGGGCAGTTCTTC
CASSTPRGTGQFF
>TRBJ1-1|TRBV10-3|once|-
TGTGCCATCAGTGGTAGATTAAACACTGAAGCTTTCTTT
CAISGRLNTEAFF
>TRBJ2-5|TRBV6-5|-|TRBD2
TGTGCCAGCGGATTAGCGGGAGAGGAACAAGAGACCCAGTACTTC
CASGLAGEEQETQYF
>TRBJ2-3|TRBV27|-|TRBD2
TGTGCCAGCAATCATGGGACTAGCCAACGAGATACGCAGTATTTT
CASNHGTSQRDTQYF
>TRBJ2-7|TRBV27|-|TRBD2
TGTGCCAGCTACCCTAGCGGGAGGGGATACGAGCAGTACTTC
CASYPSGRGYEQYF
>TRBJ2-2|TRBV27|-|-
TGTGCCAGCAGTTTATACCCGGGTTCCGGGGAGCTGTTTTTT
CASSLYPGSGELFF
>TRBJ2-3|TRBV28|-|TRBD1
TGTGCCAGCAGTCTCGGGACAGGGGGCTCCACAGATACGCAGTATTTT
CASSLGTGGSTDTQYF
>TRBJ1-1|TRBV5-6|-|-
TGTGCCAGCAGCTTGTCAGGGATGGAAGCTTTCTTT
CASSLSGMEAFF
>TRBJ2-1|TRBV13|-|TRBD2
TGTGCCAGCACCTCAACCGGGACTAGCGGGAGGCAGTCCTACAATGAGCAGTTCTTC
CASTSTGTSGRQSYNEQFF
>TRBJ2-3|TRBV27|-|-
TGTGCCAGCAGTTTATCGCGCTCAGCAGATACGCAGTATTTT
CASSLSRSADTQYF
>TRBJ2-2|TRBV9|-|TRBD1
TGTGCCAGCGGCCACCGAGGACAGGGGAACACCGGGGAGCTGTTTTTT
CASGHRGQGNTGELFF
>TRBJ2-5|TRBV7-3|-|-
TGTGCCAGCAGCTTAGGAGGAATGGAGACCCAGTACTTC
CASSLGGMETQYF
>TRBJ2-1|TRBV28|-|-
TGTGCCAGCAGTGCCGACCGGGACTCACCCAATGAGCAGTTCTTC
CASSADRDSPNEQFF
>TRBJ2-7|TRBV7-2|once|-
TGTGCCAGCAGCTTAAGCCAAGGGGCCTACGAGCAGTACTTC
CASSLSQGAYEQYF
>TRBJ2-7|TRBV30|-|TRBD1
TGTGCCTGGAGTCCCTGTAGGGGGCACGAGCAGTACTTC
CAWSPCRGHEQYF
>TRBJ2-1|TRBV27|-|TRBD2
TGTGCCAGCAGTTCTGGACTAGCGCCCTCCTACAATGAGCAGTTCTTC
CASSSGLAPSYNEQFF
>TRBJ2-7|TRBV5-1|-|-
TGCGCCAGCAGCTTGGCTCGGGGCCTCAGCTCCTACGAGCAGTACTTC
CASSLARGLSSYEQYF
>TRBJ2-1|TRBV27|-|-
TGTGCCAGCAGTTCAATCAGGGCCAATGAGCAGTTCTTC
CASSSIRANEQFF
>TRBJ1-2|TRBV27|-|-
TGTGCCAGCAGATCACAGGGAAACTATGGCTACACCTTC
CASRSQGNYGYTF
>TRBJ2-1|TRBV6-5|-|-
TGTGCCAGCAGTCCCCACGGGAATGAGCAGTTCTTC
CASSPHGNEQFF
>TRBJ2-7|TRBV9|once|-
TGTGCCAGCAGCGGGGGACTGTCCTACGAGCAGTACTTC
CASSGGLSYEQYF
>TRBJ2-3|TRBV4-3|-|TRBD2
TGCGCCAGCAGCCCAAAGCCCAGTACCGGGACTAGCGGGAGTTATACGCAGTATTTT
CASSPKPSTGTSGSYTQYF
>TRBJ1-1|TRBV2|-|-
TGTGCCAGCAGTGCCCCGACAGATTCTAGCACTGAAGCTTTCTTT
CASSAPTDSSTEAFF
>TRBJ2-3|TRBV5-1|-|TRBD2
TGCGCCAGCAGCCCTGGACTAGCGGCCACAGATACGCAGTATTTT
CASSPGLAATDTQYF
>TRBJ2-1|TRBV9|-|TRBD2
TGTGCCAGCAGCGCGAACCCCGTGGTAGCGGGAGACGATGAGCAGTTCTTC
CASSANPVVAGDDEQFF
>TRBJ2-5|TRBV15|-|-
TGTGCCACCAGCAGAGTCAGGGCTGGCCAAGAGACCCAGTACTTC
CATSRVRAGQETQYF
>TRBJ2-2|TRBV11-2|-|-
TGTGCCAGCAGCTTAGCCCCCCAATCGAACACCGGGGAGCTGTTTTTT
CASSLAPQSNTGELFF
>TRBJ2-7|TRBV10-3|once|TRBD2
TGTGCCATCAGTGAGCTTGGCGGGGGATCCTACGAGCAGTACTTC
CAISELGGGSYEQYF
>TRBJ2-7|TRBV5-5|-|-
TGTGCCAGCAGCTCCAGGCCGGGACACCGCTTCTACGAGCAGTACTTC
CASSSRPGHRFYEQYF
>TRBJ1-1|TRBV7-9|-|-
TGTGCCAGCAGCTCGGCAATGAACACTGAAGCTTTCTTT
CASSSAMNTEAFF
>TRBJ2-2|TRBV6-1|-|-
TGTGCCAGCAGTGGACTGAACACCGGGGAGCTGTTTTTT
CASSGLNTGELFF